This entry is about one TCR beta chain. The clone's antigen remains unknown. No per-base quality is available; no much larger clone lies one base away. The method behind the library was the immunoSEQ multiplex PCR assay. For most patients, genomic DNA was isolated using the Qiagen DNeasy Blood and Tissue Kit and was shipped frozen to Adaptive Biotechnologies for TCR sequencing. High-throughput TCR-beta CDR3 sequencing of genomic DNA from most patients was performed by Adaptive Biotechnologies. In the authors' own workflow: Adaptive's ImmunoSEQ software was the source of the TCR sequencing data for 18 patients, while a few other patients were processed with MiXCR and VDJtools. CD4 versus CD8 sorting errors were corrected by removing sequences found in both subsets at a frequency ratio below 5:1. Because the origin of CDR3 nucleotide sequences shared between donor and recipient could not be assigned, those sequences were removed. To count as alloreactive, a clone needed at least 2-fold expansion over unstimulated cells and a minimum CFSE-low frequency of 0.002% (template counts) or 0.001% (read counts). Clones were considered mappable if detected in sequenced pre-transplant spleen, lymph node, or MLR CFSE-low populations of the donor or recipient. The cumulative frequency of alloreactive clones was calculated as a percentage of all sequences, weighted by copy number. The immuneACCESS repertoire file appears here via TCRdb, limited to in-frame rearrangements. These files lack a portion of the clones; in checked studies, under half of the deficit traces to unresolved V genes, and the cause of the others is not known. D and trimming come from the DNA, and the V and J calls and clone size come from that table. The sample profile shows around 89,000 clones; 85% to 95% of them were found once. The top ten hold around 0.44% of the sample.

Sample time point, as interpreted from the label and publication: cells obtained before transplantation from donor or recipient. CD3+CD4+ and CD3+CD8+ populations were FACS-sorted from unstimulated pre-transplant donor and recipient cells taken from spleen or lymph nodes. This specimen comes from a study of graft-versus-host responses after intestinal transplantation (dated by TCRdb to about 2021). As for the study more broadly: Recipients received multivisceral, liver-intestinal, or isolated intestinal transplants. Every recipient was given anti-thymocyte globulin induction, followed by approximately three years of maintenance tacrolimus and steroids. A peak of at least 4% donor T cells among recipient peripheral blood mononuclear cells was the definition used for donor T cell macrochimerism. After intestinal transplantation, graft-versus-host and host-versus-graft alloreactive T cell clones in the graft, circulation and bone marrow were tracked using bulk TCR-beta CDR3 sequencing. Alloreactive clones were identified by sequencing pre-transplant mixed lymphocyte reaction products and comparing them with unstimulated pre-transplant donor and recipient T cells. Rather than being sequenced by the commercial service, samples from a few later patients were sequenced in-house on an Illumina MiSeq and processed with MiXCR. A cohort of approximately 24 intestinal transplant recipients, including one retransplant, was enrolled, and a few patients lacking pretransplant specimens were excluded.

Spanning cysteine to phenylalanine, the CDR3 consists of 13 amino acids. This entry keeps only the CDR3 DNA: 39 bases, framed from base 1. The V end loses 5 bases and the J end loses 6 bases, and a stretch of 10 bases separates them. From the germline V gene, CDR1 is SGHDN and CDR2 is FVKESK. Beyond this particular receptor, the publication reports: The relatively low number and heterogeneity of intestinal transplant patients limited the conclusions. GvH clones were found in recipient bone marrow, and some of the GvH clones appeared earlier in ileal mucosa or blood, which is consistent with an intestinal mucosal origin. In the allografts of patients with donor T cell macrochimerism, GvH to HvG T cell clonal ratios were high. Early after transplant, declines in HvG clones were associated with peak levels of circulating GvH clones.

This receptor was identified in a human donor who was the organ donor for an intestinal transplant. The V and J genes are TRBV14 and TRBJ2-2; too little of a D gene remains to name it. The material was unstimulated CD8+ T cells sorted from spleen or lymph node cells, obtained before transplant. The base sequence is TGTGCCAGCAGCAACTTGTCTCCCGGGGAGCTGTTTTTT. Its amino acids are CASSNLSPGELFF.